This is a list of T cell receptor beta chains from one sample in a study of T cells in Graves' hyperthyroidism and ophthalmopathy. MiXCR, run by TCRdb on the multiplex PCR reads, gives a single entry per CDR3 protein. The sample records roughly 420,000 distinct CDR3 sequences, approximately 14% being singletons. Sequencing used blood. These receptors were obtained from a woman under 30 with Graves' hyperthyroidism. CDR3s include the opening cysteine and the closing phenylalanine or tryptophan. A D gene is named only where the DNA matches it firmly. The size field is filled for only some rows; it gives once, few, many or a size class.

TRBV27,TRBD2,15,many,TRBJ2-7,CASSSQREGVGEQYF,TGTGCCAGCAGTTCCCAGCGGGAAGGGGTGGGGGAGCAGTACTTC
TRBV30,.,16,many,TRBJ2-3,CAWSVGAAASTDTQYF,TGTGCCTGGAGTGTGGGGGCGGCTGCTAGCACAGATACGCAGTATTTT
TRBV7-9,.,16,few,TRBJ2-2,CASSPPRQAATGELFF,TGTGCCAGCAGTCCACCGAGACAGGCGGCCACCGGGGAGCTGTTTTTT
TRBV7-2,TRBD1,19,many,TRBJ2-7,CASSSAIPGQGARGYEQYF,TGTGCCAGCAGCTCGGCAATACCGGGACAGGGGGCGCGGGGGTACGAGCAGTACTTC
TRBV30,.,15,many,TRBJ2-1,CAWSVSGGTHNEQFF,TGTGCCTGGAGTGTATCTGGCGGGACCCACAATGAGCAGTTCTTC
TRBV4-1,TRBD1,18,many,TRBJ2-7,CASSQDNWAGPTGSEQYF,TGCGCCAGCAGCCAAGATAATTGGGCTGGACCGACAGGGAGCGAGCAGTACTTC
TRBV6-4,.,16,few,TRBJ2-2,CASSDTFGVQAGELFF,TGTGCCAGCAGTGACACCTTCGGGGTACAAGCCGGGGAGCTGTTTTTT
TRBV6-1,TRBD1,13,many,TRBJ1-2,CASSSGTGEGYTF,TGTGCCAGCAGTTCCGGGACAGGGGAAGGCTACACCTTC
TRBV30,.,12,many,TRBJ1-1,CAWGGENTEAFF,TGTGCCTGGGGGGGAGAGAACACTGAAGCTTTCTTT
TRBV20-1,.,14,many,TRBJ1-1,CSAVSQGGYTEAFF,TGCAGTGCTGTATCGCAGGGTGGGTACACTGAAGCTTTCTTT
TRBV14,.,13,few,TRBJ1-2,CASSQDHVVGYTF,TGTGCCAGCAGCCAAGATCACGTAGTGGGCTACACCTTC
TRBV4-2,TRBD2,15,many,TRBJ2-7,CASSQDMAGAGEQYF,TGTGCCAGCAGCCAAGATATGGCGGGAGCGGGCGAGCAGTACTTC
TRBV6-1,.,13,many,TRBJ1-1,CASSESRGTEAFF,TGTGCCAGCAGTGAATCCCGCGGCACTGAAGCTTTCTTT
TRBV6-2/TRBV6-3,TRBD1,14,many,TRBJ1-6,CASSIGTGVSPLHF,TGTGCCAGCAGTATCGGGACAGGGGTCTCACCCCTCCACTTT
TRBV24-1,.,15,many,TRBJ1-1,CASHHGGERNTEAFF,TGTGCCTCCCACCACGGGGGCGAGCGGAACACTGAAGCTTTCTTT
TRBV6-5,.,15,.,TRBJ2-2,CASSYTGGATGELFF,TGTGCCAGCAGTTACACGGGGGGCGCGACCGGGGAGCTGTTTTTT
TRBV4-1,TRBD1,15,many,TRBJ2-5,CASSQDGQGGETQYF,TGCGCCAGCAGCCAAGATGGACAGGGAGGAGAGACCCAGTACTTC
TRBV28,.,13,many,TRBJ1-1,CASRVGGSTEAFF,TGTGCCAGCAGAGTGGGGGGGTCGACTGAAGCTTTCTTT